Below, 5 T cell receptor beta chains from the same sample are listed, as sequenced in a study of T-cell reconstitution after alpha-beta-depleted transplantation in children (dated by TCRdb to 2016 to 2017). Sample treatment or condition, as interpreted from the label and publication: allogeneic hematopoietic cell transplantation with graft depleted of TCRalphabeta T cells and CD19 B cells. To prepare the library, PCR was applied. Instrument used: Illumina HiSeq 2500. To normalize quantification of the TCRbeta repertoire, the TCR libraries were built with molecular barcoding that relied on unique molecular identifiers. TCRdb redid the processing of the public reads, applying fastp at Q25 and MiXCR, and retained in-frame beta chains. Rows matching on CDR3 protein sequence are summarized as one entry with the most common DNA and genes. This sample lists 250,000 to 300,000 distinct CDR3 sequences; roughly a tenth were detected once. 7.5% of the sample is held by the ten biggest clonotypes.

The material was PBMCs, obtained before TCRalphabeta/CD19-depleted stem cell transplant. These receptors originate from a boy under two years old with acute myeloid leukemia, due to receive a stem cell transplant.

This clonotype was counted at least ten times. The CDR3 bases are TGTGCCAGCAGCCCTCGGGCAGGGGGCCCCAAAAACATTCAGTACTTC. Translation gives CASSPRAGGPKNIQYF. V usage is TRBV7-8 and J usage is TRBJ2-4; 8 bases map to TRBD1. The length of the CDR3 is 16 residues. CDR1 and CDR2 from the germline V gene are SGHVS and FQNEAQ. V lost 5 bases and J lost 2; bases outside the gene matches: 8.

This clonotype was counted ten times or more. The rearrangement links TRBV12-3 or TRBV12-4 to TRBJ1-1; D is ambiguous. V lost 3 bases, J lost 3 bases, and 11 bases lay in between. This CDR3 region has 14 residues. The CDR3 region is CASSFDPGDTEAFF. CDR3 sequence (DNA): TGTGCCAGCAGTTTTGACCCTGGCGACACTGAAGCTTTCTTT.

This clonotype has at least ten counts. The chain employs TRBV3-1 and TRBJ2-2, with D perhaps matching TRBD2 (5 bases). The CDR3 sequence is 17 residues long. CDR1 LGHDT and CDR2 YNNKEL come from the germline V gene (reference sequence). V lost 0 bases and J 6 bases, leaving 17 bases between the germline ends. The chain's CDR3 is CASSQDRLALQPGELFF. The DNA for the CDR3 is TGTGCCAGCAGCCAAGATCGGCTAGCTCTCCAGCCCGGGGAGCTGTTTTTT. The whole variable domain, filled in from reference TRBV3-1 and TRBJ2-2, reads DTAVSQTPKYLVTQMGNDKSIKCEQNLGHDTMYWYKQDSKKFLKIMFSYNNKELIINETVPNRFSPKSPDKAHLNLHINSLELGDSAVYFCASSQDRLALQPGELFFGEGSRLTVL.

Ten or more counts support this clonotype. This chain uses TRBV7-2 with TRBJ2-1; D call uncertain. V shed 3 bases and J shed 4 bases, with 13 bases lying between them. This CDR3 contains 15 residues. Per germline, CDR1 SGHTA and CDR2 FQGNSA. CDR3 DNA: TGTGCCAGCAGCTTCGGCCCGTTCCTTTACAATGAGCAGTTCTTC. Its protein is CASSFGPFLYNEQFF.

The chain employs TRBV20-1 and TRBJ1-2; D remains unclear. Germline-derived CDR1 and CDR2 are DFQATT and SNEGSKA (reference sequence). Trimming left V 2 bases short and J 4 bases short, with 11 bases between. This CDR3 comprises 13 residues. CDR3 DNA: TGCAGTGCTAGAAGTTCGGAGACCTATGGCTACACCTTC. Protein product: CSARSSETYGYTF.